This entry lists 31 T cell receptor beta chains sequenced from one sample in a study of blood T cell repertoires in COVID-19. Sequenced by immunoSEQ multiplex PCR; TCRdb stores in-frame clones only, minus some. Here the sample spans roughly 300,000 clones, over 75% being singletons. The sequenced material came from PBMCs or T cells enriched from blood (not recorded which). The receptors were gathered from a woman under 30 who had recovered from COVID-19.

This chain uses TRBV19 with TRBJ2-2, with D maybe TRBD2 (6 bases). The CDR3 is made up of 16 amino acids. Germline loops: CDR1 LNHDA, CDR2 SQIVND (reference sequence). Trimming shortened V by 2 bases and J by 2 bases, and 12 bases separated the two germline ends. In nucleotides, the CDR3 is TGTGCCAGTAGTATAAGGGTAGCGGCCAACACCGGGGAGCTGTTTTTT. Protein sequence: CASSIRVAANTGELFF.

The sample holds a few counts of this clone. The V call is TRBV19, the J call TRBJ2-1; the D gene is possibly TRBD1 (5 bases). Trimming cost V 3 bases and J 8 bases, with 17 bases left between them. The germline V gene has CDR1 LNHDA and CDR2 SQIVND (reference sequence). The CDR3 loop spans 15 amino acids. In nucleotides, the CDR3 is TGTGCCAGTAGTATCGCGTCTAGACCAGGGTATGAGCAGTTCTTC. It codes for CASSIASRPGYEQFF.

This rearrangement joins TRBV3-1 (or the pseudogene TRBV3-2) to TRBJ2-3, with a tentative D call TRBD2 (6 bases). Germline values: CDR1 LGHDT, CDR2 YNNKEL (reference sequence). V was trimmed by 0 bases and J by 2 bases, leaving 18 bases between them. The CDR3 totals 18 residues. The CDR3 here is CASSQDSAFLAPTDTQYF. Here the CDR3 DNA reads TGTGCCAGCAGCCAAGATTCGGCTTTCCTAGCGCCCACAGATACGCAGTATTTT.

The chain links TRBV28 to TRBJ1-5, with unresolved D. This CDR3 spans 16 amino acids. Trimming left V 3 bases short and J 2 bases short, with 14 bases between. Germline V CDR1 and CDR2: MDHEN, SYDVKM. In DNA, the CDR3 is TGTGCCAGCAGTTTTTCCCCCGGGGTAGGCAATCAGCCCCAGCATTTT. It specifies CASSFSPGVGNQPQHF.

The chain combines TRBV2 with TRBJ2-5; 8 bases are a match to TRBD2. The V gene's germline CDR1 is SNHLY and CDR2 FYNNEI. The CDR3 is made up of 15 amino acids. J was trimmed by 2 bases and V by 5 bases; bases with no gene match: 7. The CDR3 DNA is TGTGCCAGCAGTCCTGGACTAGCTTCTCAAGAGACCCAGTACTTC. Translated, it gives CASSPGLASQETQYF.

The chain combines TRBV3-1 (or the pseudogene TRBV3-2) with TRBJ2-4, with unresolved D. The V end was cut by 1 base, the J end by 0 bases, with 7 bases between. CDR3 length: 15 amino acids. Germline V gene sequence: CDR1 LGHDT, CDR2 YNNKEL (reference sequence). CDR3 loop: CASSQGRLAKNIQYF. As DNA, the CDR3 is TGTGCCAGCAGCCAAGGGCGGCTAGCCAAAAACATTCAGTACTTC.

CDR3 sequence reads: CASRDYTTGWEDEQYF. The CDR3 DNA is TGCGCCAGCCGAGATTATACGACAGGGTGGGAAGACGAGCAGTACTTC. This sequence joins TRBV5-1 and TRBJ2-7; 7 positions match TRBD1. J lost 5 bases, V lost 7 bases, and 18 bases had no gene match. The germline gives CDR1 SGHRS, CDR2 YFSETQ. This CDR3 comprises 16 residues.

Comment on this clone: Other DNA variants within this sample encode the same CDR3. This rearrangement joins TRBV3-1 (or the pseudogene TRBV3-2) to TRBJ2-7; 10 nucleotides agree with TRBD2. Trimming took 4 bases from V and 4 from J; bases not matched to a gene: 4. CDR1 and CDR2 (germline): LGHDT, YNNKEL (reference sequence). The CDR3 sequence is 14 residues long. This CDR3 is CASSPGLADYEQYF. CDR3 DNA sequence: TGTGCCAGCAGCCCTGGACTAGCGGATTACGAGCAGTACTTC.

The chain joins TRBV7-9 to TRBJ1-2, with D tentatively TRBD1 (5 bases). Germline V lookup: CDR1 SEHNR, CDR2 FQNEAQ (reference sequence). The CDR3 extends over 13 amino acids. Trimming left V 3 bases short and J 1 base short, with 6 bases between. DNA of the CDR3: TGTGCCAGCAGCTTGGGGCTTAACTATGGCTACACCTTC. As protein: CASSLGLNYGYTF.

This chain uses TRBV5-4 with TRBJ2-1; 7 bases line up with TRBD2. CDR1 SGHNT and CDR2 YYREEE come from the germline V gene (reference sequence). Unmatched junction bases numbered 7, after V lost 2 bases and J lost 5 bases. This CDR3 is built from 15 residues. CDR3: CASSFPGGGNNEQFF. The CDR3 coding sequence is TGTGCCAGCAGCTTCCCGGGAGGCGGCAACAATGAGCAGTTCTTC.

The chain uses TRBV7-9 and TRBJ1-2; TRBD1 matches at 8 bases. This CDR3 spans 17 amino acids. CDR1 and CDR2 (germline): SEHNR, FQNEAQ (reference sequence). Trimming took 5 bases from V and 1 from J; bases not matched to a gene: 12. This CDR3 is CASSPRRDRRHNYGYTF. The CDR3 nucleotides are TGTGCCAGCAGCCCCCGCCGGGACAGGCGACATAACTATGGCTACACCTTC.

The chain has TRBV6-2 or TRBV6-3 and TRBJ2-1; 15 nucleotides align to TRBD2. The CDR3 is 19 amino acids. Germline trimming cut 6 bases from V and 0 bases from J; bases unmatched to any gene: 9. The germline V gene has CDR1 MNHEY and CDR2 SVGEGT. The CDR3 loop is CASSPGTSGRPHSYNEQFF. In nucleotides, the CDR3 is TGTGCCAGCAGCCCTGGGACTAGCGGGAGGCCCCACTCCTACAATGAGCAGTTCTTC.

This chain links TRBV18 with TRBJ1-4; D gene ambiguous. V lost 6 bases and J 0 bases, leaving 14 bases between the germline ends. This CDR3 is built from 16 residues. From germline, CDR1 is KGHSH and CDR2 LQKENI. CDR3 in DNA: TGTGCCAGCTCCCTACTACGGCTTACAACTAATGAAAAACTGTTTTTT. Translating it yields CASSLLRLTTNEKLFF.

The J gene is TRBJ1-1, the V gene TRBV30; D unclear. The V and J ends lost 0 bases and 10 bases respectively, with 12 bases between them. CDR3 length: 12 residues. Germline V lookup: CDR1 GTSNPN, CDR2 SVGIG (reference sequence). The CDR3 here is CAWSVLTERAFF. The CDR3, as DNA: TGTGCCTGGAGTGTACTCACCGAAAGAGCTTTCTTT.

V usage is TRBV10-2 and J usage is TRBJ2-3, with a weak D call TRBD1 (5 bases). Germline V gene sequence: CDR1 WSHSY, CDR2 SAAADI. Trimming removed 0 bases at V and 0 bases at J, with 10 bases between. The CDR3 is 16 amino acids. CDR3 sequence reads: CASSESAAGSTDTQYF. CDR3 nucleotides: TGCGCCAGCAGTGAGTCCGCGGCAGGGAGCACAGATACGCAGTATTTT.

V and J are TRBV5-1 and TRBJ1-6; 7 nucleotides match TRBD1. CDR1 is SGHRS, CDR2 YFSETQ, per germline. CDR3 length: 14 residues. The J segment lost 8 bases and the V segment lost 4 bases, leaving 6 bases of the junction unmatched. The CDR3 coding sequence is TGCGCCAGCAGCCAGGGGACAGCCGATTCACCCCTCCACTTT. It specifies CASSQGTADSPLHF. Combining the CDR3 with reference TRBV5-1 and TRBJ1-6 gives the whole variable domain KAGVTQTPRYLIKTRGQQVTLSCSPISGHRSVSWYQQTPGQGLQFLFEYFSETQRNKGNFPGRFSGRQFSNSRSEMNVSTLELGDSALYLCASSQGTADSPLHFGNGTRLTVT.

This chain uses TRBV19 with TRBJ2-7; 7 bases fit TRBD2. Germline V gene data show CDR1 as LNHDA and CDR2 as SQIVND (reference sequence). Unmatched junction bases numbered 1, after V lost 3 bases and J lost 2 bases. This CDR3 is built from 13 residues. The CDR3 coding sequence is TGTGCCAGTAGTATTGGGAGGGCCTACGAGCAGTACTTC. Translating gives CASSIGRAYEQYF.

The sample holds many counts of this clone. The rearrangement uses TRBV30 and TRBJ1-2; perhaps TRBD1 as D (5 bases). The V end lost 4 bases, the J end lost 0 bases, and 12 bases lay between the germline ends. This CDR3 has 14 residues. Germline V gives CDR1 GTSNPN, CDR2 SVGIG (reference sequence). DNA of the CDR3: TGTGCCTGGACCCACGGGGGGACTAACTATGGCTACACCTTC. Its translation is CAWTHGGTNYGYTF.

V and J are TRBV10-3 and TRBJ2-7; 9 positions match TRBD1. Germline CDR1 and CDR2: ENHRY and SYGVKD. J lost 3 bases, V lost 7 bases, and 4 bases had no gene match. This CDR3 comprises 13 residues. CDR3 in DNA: TGTGCCATCACCCCGGGACAGGGCTACGAGCAGTACTTC. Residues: CAITPGQGYEQYF.

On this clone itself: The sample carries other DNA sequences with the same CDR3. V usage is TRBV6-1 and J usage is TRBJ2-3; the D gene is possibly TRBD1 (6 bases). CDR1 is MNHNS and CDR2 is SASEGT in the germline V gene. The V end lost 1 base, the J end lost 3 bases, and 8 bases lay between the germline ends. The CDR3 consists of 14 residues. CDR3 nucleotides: TGTGCCAGCAGTGAAGACAGGGATACAGATACGCAGTATTTT. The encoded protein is CASSEDRDTDTQYF.

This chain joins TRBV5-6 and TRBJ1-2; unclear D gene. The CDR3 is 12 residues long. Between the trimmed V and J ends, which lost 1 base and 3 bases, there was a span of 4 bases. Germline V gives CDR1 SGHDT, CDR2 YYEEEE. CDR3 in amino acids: CASSLRDYGYTF. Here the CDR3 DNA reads TGTGCCAGCAGCTTGCGGGACTATGGCTACACCTTC.

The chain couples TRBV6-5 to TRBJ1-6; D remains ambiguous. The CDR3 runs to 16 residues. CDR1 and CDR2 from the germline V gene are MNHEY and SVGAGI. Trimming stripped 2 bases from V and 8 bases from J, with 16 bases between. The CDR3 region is CASSYTAGGRDSPLHF. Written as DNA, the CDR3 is TGTGCCAGCAGTTACACTGCAGGAGGTCGAGATTCACCCCTCCACTTT.

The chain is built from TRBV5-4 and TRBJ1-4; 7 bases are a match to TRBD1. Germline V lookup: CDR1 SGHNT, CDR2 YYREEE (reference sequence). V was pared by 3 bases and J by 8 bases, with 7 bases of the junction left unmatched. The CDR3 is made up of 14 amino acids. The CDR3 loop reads CASSSGTAREKLFF. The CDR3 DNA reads TGTGCCAGCAGCTCCGGGACAGCACGAGAAAAACTGTTTTTT.

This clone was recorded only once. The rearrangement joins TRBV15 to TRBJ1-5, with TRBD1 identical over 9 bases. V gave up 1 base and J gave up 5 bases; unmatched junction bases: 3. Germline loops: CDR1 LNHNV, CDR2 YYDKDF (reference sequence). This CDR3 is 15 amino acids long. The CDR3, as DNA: TGTGCCACCAGCAGAGCAGGACAGGGGTATCAGCCCCAGCATTTT. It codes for CATSRAGQGYQPQHF.

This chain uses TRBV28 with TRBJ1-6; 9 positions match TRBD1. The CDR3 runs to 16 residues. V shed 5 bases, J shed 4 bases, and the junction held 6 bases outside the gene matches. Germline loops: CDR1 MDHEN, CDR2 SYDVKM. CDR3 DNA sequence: TGTGCCAGCAGTAGGATGGGACAGGGATATAATTCACCCCTCCACTTT. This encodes CASSRMGQGYNSPLHF.

For the CDR3, the DNA is TGTGCCAGCAGCCAAGATACGACTAGCTCCTACAATGAGCAGTTCTTC. It yields the protein CASSQDTTSSYNEQFF. The chain joins TRBV4-2 to TRBJ2-1; D perhaps matches TRBD2 (6 bases). Looked up from germline, CDR1 is LGHNA and CDR2 is YNFKEQ. V was cut by 0 bases and J by 0 bases, with 9 bases left in between. The CDR3 covers 16 residues.

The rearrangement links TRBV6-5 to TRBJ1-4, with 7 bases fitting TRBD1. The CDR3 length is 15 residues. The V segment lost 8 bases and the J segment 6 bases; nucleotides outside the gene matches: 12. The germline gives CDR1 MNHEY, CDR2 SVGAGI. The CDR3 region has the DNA TGTGCCAGCGTTGAGGGGGCATCAGGTCATGAAAAACTGTTTTTT. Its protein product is CASVEGASGHEKLFF.

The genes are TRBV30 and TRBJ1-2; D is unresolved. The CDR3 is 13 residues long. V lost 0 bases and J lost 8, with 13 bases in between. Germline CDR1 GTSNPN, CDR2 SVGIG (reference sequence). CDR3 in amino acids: CAWSVLSPRGYTF. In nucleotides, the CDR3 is TGTGCCTGGAGTGTACTCTCGCCGAGAGGCTACACCTTC.

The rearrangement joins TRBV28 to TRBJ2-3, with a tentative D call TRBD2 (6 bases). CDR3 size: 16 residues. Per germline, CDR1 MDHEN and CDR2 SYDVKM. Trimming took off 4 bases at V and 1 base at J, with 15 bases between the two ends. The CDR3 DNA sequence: TGTGCCAGCAGTTCCGCGGGGCAGGAGGGCACAGATACGCAGTATTTT. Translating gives CASSSAGQEGTDTQYF. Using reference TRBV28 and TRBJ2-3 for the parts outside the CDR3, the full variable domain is DVKVTQSSRYLVKRTGEKVFLECVQDMDHENMFWYRQDPGLGLRLIYFSYDVKMKEKGDIPEGYSVSREKKERFSLILESASTNQTSMYLCASSSAGQEGTDTQYFGPGTRLTVL.

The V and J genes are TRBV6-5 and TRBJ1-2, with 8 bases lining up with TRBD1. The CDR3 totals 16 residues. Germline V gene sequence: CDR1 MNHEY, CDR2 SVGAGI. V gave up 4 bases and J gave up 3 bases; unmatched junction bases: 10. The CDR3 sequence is CASSSPDRAGDYGYTF. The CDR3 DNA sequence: TGTGCCAGCAGTTCCCCGGACAGGGCCGGGGACTATGGCTACACCTTC.

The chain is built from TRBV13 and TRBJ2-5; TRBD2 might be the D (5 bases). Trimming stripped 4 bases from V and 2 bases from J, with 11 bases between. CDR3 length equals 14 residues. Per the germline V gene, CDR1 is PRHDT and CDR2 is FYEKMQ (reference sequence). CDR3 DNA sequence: TGTGCCAGCAGCTCGAGGGAGCGACAAGAGACCCAGTACTTC. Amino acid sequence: CASSSRERQETQYF.